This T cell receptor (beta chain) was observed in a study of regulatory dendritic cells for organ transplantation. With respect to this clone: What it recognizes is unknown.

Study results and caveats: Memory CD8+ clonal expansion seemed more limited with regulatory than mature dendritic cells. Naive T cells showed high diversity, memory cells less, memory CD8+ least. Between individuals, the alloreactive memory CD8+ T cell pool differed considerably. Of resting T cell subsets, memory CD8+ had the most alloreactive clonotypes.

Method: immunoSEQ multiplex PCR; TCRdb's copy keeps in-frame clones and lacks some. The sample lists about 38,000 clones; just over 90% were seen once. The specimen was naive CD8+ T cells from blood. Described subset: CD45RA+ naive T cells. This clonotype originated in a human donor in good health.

In DNA, the CDR3 is TGTGCCAGCAGTGTTGGGCCGGTGGACGACAGGGGTGAACAGCCCCAGCATTTT. It yields the protein CASSVGPVDDRGEQPQHF. The chain employs TRBV2 and TRBJ1-5; 8 nucleotides match TRBD1. CDR1 and CDR2 from the germline V gene are SNHLY and FYNNEI. The CDR3 is 18 residues long. V trimming: 4 bases; J trimming: 7 bases; junction bases outside the gene matches: 18. The full variable domain, its missing parts supplied by reference TRBV2 and TRBJ1-5, is EPEVTQTPSHQVTQMGQEVILRCVPISNHLYFYWYRQILGQKVEFLVSFYNNEISEKSEIFDDQFSVERPDGSNFTLKIRSTKLEDSAMYFCASSVGPVDDRGEQPQHFGDGTRLSIL.